These 15 T cell receptor beta chains came from one sample sequenced in a study of beta chain features in type 1 diabetes. Overall study results and limits: Among patients with Type 1 diabetes, TCRB CDR3s were moderately but significantly shorter in every one of the four CD4+ subsets.

The sequenced template was cDNA made from the entire isolated RNA. The method was immunoSEQ multiplex PCR; TCRdb's version includes in-frame clones alone and lacks a portion of them. The table lists 250,000 to 350,000 clones, 13% to 15% of them singletons. Antigen specificity for these receptors is unknown. Sequenced sample: naive CD4+ T cells from blood. The receptors were gathered from a man aged 25-45 years with type 1 diabetes.

V usage is TRBV7-9 and J usage is TRBJ2-5; D ambiguous. Germline V gives CDR1 SEHNR, CDR2 FQNEAQ (reference sequence). This CDR3 is built from 14 residues. V lost 1 base to trimming and J lost 1 base, with 7 bases between them. CDR3 sequence reads: CASSLVTVQETQYF. The CDR3 nucleotides are TGTGCCAGCAGCTTAGTTACGGTCCAAGAGACCCAGTACTTC.

The V and J genes are TRBV28 and TRBJ2-7; D call uncertain. Germline V gives CDR1 MDHEN, CDR2 SYDVKM. CDR3 length: 13 amino acids. Trimming removed 3 bases at V and 4 bases at J, with 10 bases between. The CDR3 is CASSFRRGYEQYF. CDR3 in DNA: TGTGCCAGCAGTTTTCGCAGAGGTTACGAGCAGTACTTC.

This clone was seen a few times. The chain joins TRBV7-9 to TRBJ1-5; D uncertain. Trimming cost V 3 bases and J 9 bases, with 9 bases left between them. This CDR3 has 12 amino acids. The germline V gene encodes CDR1 SEHNR and CDR2 FQNEAQ (reference sequence). The chain's CDR3 is CASSFGDWPQHF. The CDR3 DNA sequence: TGTGCCAGCAGCTTCGGTGACTGGCCCCAGCATTTT.

The gene calls are TRBV27 and TRBJ2-5; TRBD2 is a possible D gene (5 bases). V shed 6 bases and J shed 3 bases, with 11 bases lying between them. The germline V gene has CDR1 MNHEY and CDR2 SMNVEV (reference sequence). This CDR3 has 13 residues. The DNA for the CDR3 is TGTGCCAGCAGAATCCACGGGGAAGAGACCCAGTACTTC. This translates into CASRIHGEETQYF.

As for this clone: Other DNA sequences in the same sample also yield this CDR3. The rearrangement joins TRBV7-2 to TRBJ1-2; tentatively, D is TRBD1 (6 bases). Trimming took off 4 bases at V and 4 bases at J, with 7 bases between the two ends. Looked up from germline, CDR1 is SGHTA and CDR2 is FQGNSA. The CDR3 runs 12 residues. CDR3 bases: TGTGCCAGCAGCTCACAGGGCTATGGCTACACCTTC. Translating gives CASSSQGYGYTF. The complete variable domain, with remaining parts taken from reference TRBV7-2 and TRBJ1-2, reads GAGVSQSPSNKVTEKGKDVELRCDPISGHTALYWYRQSLGQGLEFLIYFQGNSAPDKSGLPSDRFSAERTGGSVSTLTIQRTQQEDSAVYLCASSSQGYGYTFGSGTRLTVV.

The table lists this clone with a few counts. The rearrangement uses TRBV2 and TRBJ1-2; D is unclear. The CDR3 length is 12 residues. V was pared by 0 bases and J by 4 bases, with 3 bases between. Germline CDR1 reads SNHLY; CDR2 reads FYNNEI. CDR3 sequence (DNA): TGTGCCAGCAGTGAAGCCGGCTATGGCTACACCTTC. This translates into CASSEAGYGYTF.

This clone was detected a few times. This chain uses TRBV5-8 with TRBJ1-5; maybe TRBD1 (6 bases). V lost 8 bases and J 2 bases, leaving 11 bases between the germline ends. Germline V gene data show CDR1 as SGHTS and CDR2 as YDEGEE. This CDR3 spans 13 amino acids. This chain's CDR3 is CASVAGGNQPQHF. The CDR3 coding sequence is TGTGCCAGTGTGGCAGGGGGCAATCAGCCCCAGCATTTT.

A few counts support this clone. This chain joins TRBV23-1 and TRBJ2-7; D is uncertain. TRBV23-1 is noted as an ORF with a role that remains uncertain. Trimming left V 2 bases short and J 3 bases short, with 17 bases between. The CDR3 contains 16 residues. The CDR3 sequence is CASSQRSRFPYYEQYF. The CDR3, as DNA: TGCGCCAGCAGTCAACGCTCCAGGTTTCCCTACTACGAGCAGTACTTC.

This clone was found a few times. The V gene is TRBV28, the J gene TRBJ2-2; D is possibly TRBD2 (5 bases). There are 13 residues in the CDR3. Germline V gene lookup returns CDR1 MDHEN and CDR2 SYDVKM. The V end lost 5 bases, the J end lost 8 bases, and 12 bases lay between the germline ends. The CDR3 sequence is CASSPLGRGELFF. Here the CDR3 DNA reads TGTGCCAGCAGTCCACTAGGTCGGGGGGAGCTGTTTTTT.

The rearrangement links TRBV5-6 to TRBJ2-7, with TRBD2 identical over 13 bases. This CDR3 is 18 amino acids long. After removal of 4 bases from V and 5 bases from J, the junction contained 15 bases not matched to a gene. Germline V CDR1 and CDR2: SGHDT, YYEEEE. As DNA, the CDR3 is TGTGCCAGCAGCCGGGAGCCTCCTGGGACTAGCGGGATTCACGAGCAGTACTTC. Amino acid sequence: CASSREPPGTSGIHEQYF.

This chain links TRBV5-1 with TRBJ2-3, with 7 bases aligning to TRBD1. Per the germline V gene, CDR1 is SGHRS and CDR2 is YFSETQ. Trimming cost V 4 bases and J 6 bases; bases outside gene matches: 8. There are 14 residues in the CDR3. The CDR3 spells CASSRDRVGDTQYF. The CDR3 nucleotides read TGCGCCAGCAGCCGTGACAGGGTAGGGGATACGCAGTATTTT. Together with reference TRBV5-1 and TRBJ2-3, the CDR3 gives the full variable domain: KAGVTQTPRYLIKTRGQQVTLSCSPISGHRSVSWYQQTPGQGLQFLFEYFSETQRNKGNFPGRFSGRQFSNSRSEMNVSTLELGDSALYLCASSRDRVGDTQYFGPGTRLTVL.

V gene TRBV5-1 combines with J gene TRBJ1-5, with TRBD1 as a possible D gene (6 bases). Trimming cost V 0 bases and J 5 bases, with 9 bases left between them. The CDR3 runs 14 residues. Looked up from germline, CDR1 is SGHRS and CDR2 is YFSETQ. The CDR3 nucleotides read TGCGCCAGCAGCTTGGCGTCAGGGGATCAGCCCCAGCATTTT. As protein: CASSLASGDQPQHF.

The chain couples TRBV6-5 to TRBJ1-4, with 7 bases matching TRBD1. J lost 4 bases, V lost 11 bases, and 7 bases had no gene match. The germline gives CDR1 MNHEY, CDR2 SVGAGI. The CDR3 is made up of 13 amino acids. Here the CDR3 DNA reads TGTGCCGCTTGGGACAGCTTTAATGAAAAACTGTTTTTT. Residues: CAAWDSFNEKLFF.

The DNA of the CDR3 is TGTGCCAGCAGCCCAGGGAACAGGCCTAACTATGGCTACACCTTC. It is translated as CASSPGNRPNYGYTF. The chain carries TRBV7-9 and TRBJ1-2; D might be TRBD1 (5 bases). Deletions cut 5 bases from V and 0 bases from J, with 13 bases between. CDR3 length equals 15 residues. CDR1 and CDR2 from the germline V gene are SEHNR and FQNEAQ (reference sequence).

The chain is built from TRBV7-2 and TRBJ2-1; 12 nucleotides agree with TRBD2. V shed 7 bases, J shed 9 bases, and the junction held 7 bases outside the gene matches. This CDR3 has 14 residues. Per germline, CDR1 SGHTA and CDR2 FQGNSA. DNA for the CDR3: TGTGCCAGCAAGACTAGCGGGAGCAGGAGTGAGCAGTTCTTC. It specifies CASKTSGSRSEQFF.